This is a list of T cell receptor beta chains from one sample in a study of blood T cell repertoires in COVID-19. The data were produced by immunoSEQ multiplex PCR, yet TCRdb's version contains in-frame clones alone and is incomplete. The table records 130,000 or so clones, 75% to 85% of them present only once. Sequences were obtained from peripheral blood. The receptors were gathered from a man aged 80 or over with acute or convalescent COVID-19. The CDR3 runs from the conserved cysteine through the conserved F or W.

TRBJ1-6 | TRBV3-1/TRBV3-2 | 18 | CASSQIMPTSGQPGALHF
TRBJ2-1 | TRBV6-5 | 14 | CASSYSRVYNEQFF
TRBJ2-7 | TRBV2 | 13 | CASRATFHYEQYF
TRBJ1-5 | TRBV30 | 13 | CAWSYSSNQPQHF
TRBJ2-1 | TRBV12-3/TRBV12-4 | 12 | CASSPEYNEQFF
TRBJ2-1 | TRBV25-1 | 16 | CASSDTRQGASNEQFF
TRBJ1-5 | TRBV15 | 17 | CATSRDRGQGAREPQHF
TRBJ2-7 | TRBV11-2 | 14 | CASSYKQKTYEQYF
TRBJ1-6 | TRBV9 | 15 | CASSVAPGQDSLLHF
TRBJ1-1 | TRBV5-5 | 16 | CASSLVYQGMNTEAFF
TRBJ2-1 | TRBV12-3/TRBV12-4 | 12 | CASSAGWGEQFF
TRBJ2-4 | TRBV7-2 | 13 | CASSLDQVNIQYF
TRBJ2-7 | TRBV23-1 | 13 | CASSRDSSYEQYF
TRBJ2-3 | TRBV7-9 | 14 | CASTRESSTDTQYF
TRBJ1-5 | TRBV24-1 | 16 | CATSDARGQGAQPQHF
TRBJ2-7 | TRBV7-9 | 12 | CASRLQGGEQYF
TRBJ2-7 | TRBV21-1 | 15 | CASSKDREGSYEQYF
TRBJ1-1 | TRBV5-1 | 13 | CASSGQGTTEAFF